This T cell receptor (beta chain) was identified during a study of OX40 agonist ivuxolimab in advanced cancers. The wider study: Patients received the agonistic anti-OX40 (CD134) antibody ivuxolimab.

The protocol was immunoSEQ multiplex PCR, while the TCRdb copy is restricted to in-frame clones and leaves out a portion. The data hold more than 25,000 clones, with approximately 88% observed a single time. The study, taken as a whole, reports: Average numbers of expanded clones were greater in CD8+ T cells than in CD4+.

V was clipped by 5 bases and J by 3 bases; unmatched bases: 8. The germline V gene encodes CDR1 MRHNA and CDR2 SNTAGT. The CDR3 has 16 residues. This clone was detected a few times. The antigen is unknown. The V and J genes are TRBV6-4 and TRBJ2-3, with TRBD2 matching 10 bases. This TCR derives from an adult with an advanced solid tumor such as melanoma, head and neck, liver or kidney cancer. The input for sequencing was CD4+ or CD8+ T cells sorted from blood, taken in a trial of the OX40 agonist ivuxolimab. The CDR3 DNA sequence: TGTGCCAGCAGTCCGGCTAGCGGGAGAGGAACAGATACGCAGTATTTT. Encoded protein: CASSPASGRGTDTQYF.